This T cell receptor (beta chain) was identified in a study of T cells after somatic rescue of genetic block. The germline V gene encodes CDR1 MDHEN and CDR2 SYDVKM. The V and J ends lost 5 bases and 4 bases, in that order; junction bases with no gene match: 11. CDR3 length equals 15 residues. Generated by immunoSEQ multiplex PCR, the TCRdb table keeps only in-frame clones and is missing some. The sample contains 110,000 or so clones, under 95% of which appear only once. The TCR comes from a woman aged 18 to 35. V and J are TRBV28 and TRBJ2-7; 7 bases agree with TRBD1. The sample was peripheral blood mononuclear cells (PBMCs). The DNA for the CDR3 is TGTGCCAGCAGTCCTCCCCTGGACAGGTTTTACGAGCAGTACTTC. This encodes CASSPPLDRFYEQYF.